This T cell receptor (beta chain) was identified during a study of blood T cell repertoires in COVID-19 (dated by TCRdb to 2020 to 2022). In the study overall: The collaborator samples originated in the United States, Italy and Spain and spanned the acute and convalescent phases of COVID-19. The prospective study material was composed of cDNA or gDNA derived from T cells, B-cell-depleted T cells, or PBMCs. Deeply sampled blood TCRbeta repertoires from subjects exposed to, actively infected with, or recovered from COVID-19 were included in the dataset. A freely available public database, intended as a resource for researchers studying the immune response to SARS-CoV-2, is where the repertoires were released. Samples came from the ongoing ImmuneRACE study (first 160 participants) plus 1,254 subjects from 6 global collaborators. The sample metadata nearly always contained a de-identified subject ID, COVID-19 status, age in years and sex. Where available, HLA class I and class II types were obtained from metadata supplied by the sample provider rather than from assay-based typing. The paper as a whole reports these results and caveats: How much clinical and demographic metadata was included differed by source and by participant, and the metadata was provided uncurated.

The CDR3 covers 14 residues, taking in both the cysteine and the phenylalanine. This entry keeps only the CDR3 DNA: 42 bases, framed from base 1. Looking up the germline V gene yields CDR1 SGHDT and CDR2 YYEEEE. V is pared back by 0 bases and J by 8 bases, with 11 bases lying between the germline termini. The collaborating institutions used their own protocols to collect whole blood in K2EDTA tubes. Collaborator samples were shipped for TCRbeta analysis as frozen whole blood, isolated PBMCs, or DNA extracted from either sample type. About this clone itself: Its antigen has not been determined. Per-base quality was not reported, and no clone a single base away is much larger than it.

The immunoSEQ Assay, a bias-controlled multiplex PCR, was used to amplify TCRbeta CDR3 regions from genomic DNA. In the paper's pipeline: Within the assay, amplification of reference gene primers was used to estimate how many nucleated cells each sample contained. To quantify the absolute abundance of each unique TCRbeta CDR3 rearrangement, sequence reads were collapsed and filtered. Productive Simpson clonality was computed per sample as the square root of Simpson's diversity index over productive rearrangements. This is the immuneACCESS table as TCRdb keeps it, with only in-frame sequences that have V and J called. A part of the clones is gone; compared with another copy, unresolved V genes explain less than half, and the rest is unexplained. V and J calls and clone size are those listed in that table; D and trimming were worked out from the DNA. This sample has roughly 60,000 clones in its table, and around nine tenths of those were observed once. 1% of the sample comes from the top ten.

The V and J segments used are TRBV5-6 and TRBJ1-4, with no D gene named confidently. Sequenced sample: peripheral blood. This TCR was sampled from a man between 65 and 85 years old with acute or convalescent COVID-19. The CDR3 in this case is CASSLDGREEKLFF. The DNA sequence follows: TGTGCCAGCAGCTTGGATGGGAGGGAGGAAAAACTGTTTTTT.